The 32 T cell receptor beta chains below were found in one sample sequenced in a study of CD8 T cells in Susac syndrome (dated by TCRdb to 2018 to 2020). Library generation was performed with the immunoSEQ multiplex PCR assay. RNA was extracted using the RNeasy kit, and about 0.45 to 1 ug of the RNA was reverse transcribed with random hexamers. Starting from the raw public reads, TCRdb applied fastp trimming at Q25, assembled clones with MiXCR and retained in-frame beta chains. One record per CDR3 amino acid sequence lists the most common genes and DNA. Present in this sample are more than 110,000 distinct CDR3 sequences, 85% to 95% of which were seen just once. The ten biggest clones cover about 0.15% of the sample. Sequences were obtained from CD4+ T cells from PBMCs. These receptors originate from a human donor with Susac syndrome.

This sequence joins TRBV30 and TRBJ1-5, with D possibly matching TRBD1 (5 bases). The germline V gene has CDR1 GTSNPN and CDR2 SVGIG (reference sequence). The ends were cut back, 2 bases at V and 7 bases at J, with 15 bases in the middle. The CDR3 is made up of 14 amino acids. The CDR3, as DNA: TGTGCCTGGAGTTTGACAGTGGGATCCCAGCCCCAGCATTTT. Translation: CAWSLTVGSQPQHF.

This clonotype has only one observation. The chain has TRBV28 and TRBJ2-6; D not certain. The CDR3 is 12 residues long. The germline V and J ends were trimmed by 2 bases and 9 bases, with 5 bases remaining between them. Germline V lookup: CDR1 MDHEN, CDR2 SYDVKM. CDR3 sequence reads: CASSLASNVLTF. The CDR3 DNA is TGTGCCAGCAGTTTAGCCAGCAACGTCCTGACTTTC.

The chain links TRBV23-1 to TRBJ2-7; D not resolved. TRBV23-1 is an ORF, with its function uncertain. This CDR3 has 14 amino acids. Trimming shortened V by 0 bases and J by 2 bases, and 8 bases separated the two germline ends. The CDR3 is CASSQSPSTYEQYF. The CDR3 DNA sequence: TGCGCCAGCAGTCAATCGCCCAGCACCTACGAGCAGTACTTC.

V usage is TRBV5-6 and J usage is TRBJ1-5; tentative D call: TRBD1 (6 bases). Germline values: CDR1 SGHDT, CDR2 YYEEEE. This CDR3 is 15 amino acids long. Trimming pared 4 bases from V and 6 bases from J, leaving 17 bases between. CDR3 in amino acids: CASSLGGAGSQPQHF. DNA of the CDR3: TGTGCCAGCAGCCTCGGGGGGGCAGGCAGTCAGCCCCAGCATTTT. Based on the CDR3 plus reference TRBV5-6 and TRBJ1-5, the full variable domain is DAGVTQSPTHLIKTRGQQVTLRCSPKSGHDTVSWYQQALGQGPQFIFQYYEEEERQRGNFPDRFSGHQFPNYSSELNVNALLLGDSALYLCASSLGGAGSQPQHFGDGTRLSIL.

The J gene is TRBJ2-7, the V gene TRBV20-1; the match to TRBD2 covers 8 bases. CDR1 and CDR2 from the germline V gene are DFQATT and SNEGSKA (reference sequence). The CDR3 loop spans 15 amino acids. The V segment lost 0 bases and the J segment 6 bases; nucleotides outside the gene matches: 10. CDR3 sequence reads: CSARDQGLESGEQYF. CDR3 sequence (DNA): TGCAGTGCTAGAGATCAGGGACTAGAGTCAGGCGAGCAGTACTTC.

The V gene is TRBV12-3 or TRBV12-4, the J gene TRBJ2-7, with 9 bases lining up with TRBD1. The CDR3 covers 15 residues. V lost 2 bases, J lost 2 bases, and 4 bases stayed unmatched. The CDR3 is CASSLRGTGPYEQYF. The CDR3 DNA reads as TGTGCCAGCAGTTTACGAGGGACAGGGCCCTACGAGCAGTACTTC.

The chain joins TRBV6-4 to TRBJ2-2; D is undetermined. Trimming cost V 0 bases and J 3 bases, with 2 bases left between them. Germline CDR1 and CDR2: MRHNA and SNTAGT. CDR3 length: 13 residues. DNA of the CDR3: TGTGCCAGCAGTGACTCTGACACCGGGGAGCTGTTTTTT. Translating it yields CASSDSDTGELFF.

This sequence joins TRBV13 and TRBJ1-1; the match to TRBD1 covers 12 bases. There are 16 residues in the CDR3. The J segment lost 6 bases and the V segment lost 5 bases, leaving 10 bases of the junction unmatched. Germline lookup yields CDR1 PRHDT and CDR2 FYEKMQ (reference sequence). The CDR3 loop reads CASSLRDRGLWAEAFF. CDR3 DNA sequence: TGTGCCAGCAGCCTGCGGGACAGGGGGCTCTGGGCTGAAGCTTTCTTT.

Here the CDR3 reads CASSRIAGVKAEQFF. The CDR3 coding sequence is TGTGCCAGCAGCCGAATAGCGGGGGTAAAGGCTGAGCAGTTCTTC. The V call is TRBV3-1, the J call TRBJ2-1, with 9 bases fitting TRBD2. The length of the CDR3 is 15 residues. After removal of 4 bases from V and 9 bases from J, the junction contained 10 bases not matched to a gene. Looked up from germline, CDR1 is LGHDT and CDR2 is YNNKEL (reference sequence).

This clonotype has just a few counts. The chain recombines TRBV2 with TRBJ2-1, with no clear D. Germline lookup yields CDR1 SNHLY and CDR2 FYNNEI. V was shortened by 6 bases and J by 4 bases, with 4 bases between the two germline ends. The CDR3 is 11 amino acids. The CDR3 loop is CASSAYNEQFF. CDR3 DNA: TGTGCCAGCAGCGCTTACAATGAGCAGTTCTTC.

The CDR3 DNA sequence: TGCAGTGCCCCCGGGAGGGGCGGGGAGCTGTTTTTT. Translating gives CSAPGRGGELFF. The chain carries TRBV20-1 and TRBJ2-2, with 8 bases that match TRBD2. V was pared by 6 bases and J by 7 bases, with 4 bases of the junction left unmatched. Germline V gives CDR1 DFQATT, CDR2 SNEGSKA (reference sequence). This CDR3 spans 12 amino acids.

The gene calls are TRBV6-4 and TRBJ2-1; D ambiguous. The V and J ends lost 5 bases and 4 bases respectively, with 9 bases between them. Germline V CDR1 and CDR2: MRHNA, SNTAGT. This CDR3 has 13 residues. Written as DNA, the CDR3 is TGTGCCAGCAGTTCGCAGATATACAATGAGCAGTTCTTC. Encoded protein: CASSSQIYNEQFF.

The V and J genes are TRBV9 and TRBJ2-7, with 7 bases lining up with TRBD1. CDR3 length: 14 residues. Germline V gene sequence: CDR1 SGDLS, CDR2 YYNGEE. With 4 bases clipped from V and 3 bases from J, the junction kept 7 bases outside the gene matches. CDR3 in amino acids: CASSRDSGIYEQYF. DNA for the CDR3: TGTGCCAGCAGCCGGGACAGCGGCATCTACGAGCAGTACTTC.

The V and J genes are TRBV29-1 and TRBJ1-2, with D perhaps matching TRBD1 (6 bases). V was pared by 7 bases and J by 4 bases, with 16 bases between. Germline V gene sequence: CDR1 SQVTM, CDR2 ANQGSEA. The CDR3 sequence is 13 residues long. CDR3 protein: CSARQEMFYGYTF. CDR3 sequence (DNA): TGCAGCGCCCGACAGGAAATGTTCTATGGCTACACCTTC.

V gene TRBV5-1 combines with J gene TRBJ2-1; D call uncertain. This CDR3 has 13 residues. Germline CDR1 and CDR2: SGHRS and YFSETQ. Trimming took 0 bases from V and 5 from J, leaving 6 bases between them. CDR3: CASSLGSNNEQFF. CDR3 bases: TGCGCCAGCAGCTTGGGAAGCAACAATGAGCAGTTCTTC. The whole variable domain, remainder taken from reference TRBV5-1 and TRBJ2-1, is KAGVTQTPRYLIKTRGQQVTLSCSPISGHRSVSWYQQTPGQGLQFLFEYFSETQRNKGNFPGRFSGRQFSNSRSEMNVSTLELGDSALYLCASSLGSNNEQFFGPGTRLTVL.

The rearrangement uses TRBV3-1 and TRBJ1-2; maybe TRBD1 (6 bases). CDR1 is LGHDT and CDR2 is YNNKEL in the germline V gene (reference sequence). V lost 7 bases to trimming and J lost 1 base, with 13 bases between them. There are 14 residues in the CDR3. As DNA, the CDR3 is TGTGCCAGCACTCAGAGGGACATTAACTATGGCTACACCTTC. The encoded protein is CASTQRDINYGYTF.

The gene calls are TRBV28 and TRBJ2-7; D may correspond to TRBD1 or TRBD2 (5 bases each). V was trimmed by 6 bases and J by 6 bases, leaving 18 bases between them. Germline CDR1 and CDR2: MDHEN and SYDVKM. This CDR3 has 14 residues. The CDR3 coding sequence is TGTGCCAGCAGACAGGCCCACCCTGGGGGCGAGCAGTACTTC. This sequence encodes CASRQAHPGGEQYF. The complete variable domain, with remaining parts taken from reference TRBV28 and TRBJ2-7, reads DVKVTQSSRYLVKRTGEKVFLECVQDMDHENMFWYRQDPGLGLRLIYFSYDVKMKEKGDIPEGYSVSREKKERFSLILESASTNQTSMYLCASRQAHPGGEQYFGPGTRLTVT.

This chain joins TRBV6-1 and TRBJ1-4; 7 bases are a match to TRBD1. Germline V gives CDR1 MNHNS, CDR2 SASEGT. After removal of 5 bases from V and 4 bases from J, the junction contained 10 bases not matched to a gene. There are 16 residues in the CDR3. The CDR3 DNA reads TGTGCCAGCAGTCCCAACCCGACAGGGCATAATGAAAAACTGTTTTTT. Its protein is CASSPNPTGHNEKLFF.

The chain carries TRBV15 and TRBJ1-1; 7 bases match TRBD1. The CDR3 spans 14 residues. From germline, CDR1 is LNHNV and CDR2 YYDKDF (reference sequence). V was clipped by 0 bases and J by 4 bases; unmatched bases: 2. Here the CDR3 reads CATSRETGPTEAFF. The CDR3 DNA is TGTGCCACCAGCAGAGAGACAGGGCCCACTGAAGCTTTCTTT.

The V call is TRBV20-1, the J call TRBJ2-3; D may be TRBD1 (6 bases). Germline V gives CDR1 DFQATT, CDR2 SNEGSKA (reference sequence). V shed 7 bases and J shed 2 bases, with 16 bases lying between them. The CDR3 covers 14 residues. CDR3 bases: TGCAGTGGAGAGGGAGACAGGTACACAGATACGCAGTATTTT. It translates to CSGEGDRYTDTQYF.

V gene TRBV29-1 combines with J gene TRBJ2-1, with TRBD2 matching over 10 bases. The CDR3 consists of 14 residues. CDR1 and CDR2 (germline): SQVTM, ANQGSEA. J lost 3 bases, V lost 8 bases, and 7 bases had no gene match. The CDR3 is CSPDTSGNYNEQFF. The CDR3 DNA sequence: TGCAGCCCCGACACTAGCGGGAACTACAATGAGCAGTTCTTC.

The chain recombines TRBV4-2 with TRBJ2-7, with 11 bases matching TRBD2. Germline V lookup: CDR1 LGHNA, CDR2 YNFKEQ. The junction had 8 bases not matched to a gene; V was cut back by 4 bases and J by 0 bases. The CDR3 consists of 17 residues. The CDR3 DNA follows: TGTGCCAGCAGCCGGGGACTAGCGGCCACCACCTCCTACGAGCAGTACTTC. As protein: CASSRGLAATTSYEQYF.

The chain carries TRBV29-1 and TRBJ2-7; D is possibly TRBD1 or TRBD2 (5 bases each). Germline CDR1 reads SQVTM; CDR2 reads ANQGSEA. This CDR3 is built from 15 residues. Trimming pared 0 bases from V and 0 bases from J, leaving 12 bases between. The CDR3 sequence: CSVEDDTGGSYEQYF. As DNA, the CDR3 is TGCAGCGTTGAAGACGATACAGGAGGCTCCTACGAGCAGTACTTC.

The V gene is TRBV7-2, the J gene TRBJ2-6; D possibly corresponds to TRBD1 (6 bases). Germline V CDR1 and CDR2: SGHTA, FQGNSA. The CDR3 consists of 15 residues. The V end lost 1 base, the J end lost 2 bases, and 6 bases lay between the germline ends. CDR3 amino acids: CASSLGGPGANVLTF. The CDR3 coding sequence is TGTGCCAGCAGCTTAGGGGGGCCTGGGGCCAACGTCCTGACTTTC.

The J gene is TRBJ1-3, the V gene TRBV25-1, with D possibly TRBD1 on 5 matching bases. There are 14 residues in the CDR3. The germline V gene encodes CDR1 MGHDK and CDR2 SYGVNS. Trimming removed 6 bases at V and 4 bases at J, with 13 bases between. The CDR3 loop is CASSAGNMGNTIYF. The CDR3 DNA follows: TGTGCCAGCAGCGCAGGGAACATGGGAAACACCATATATTTT.

This chain uses TRBV6-5 with TRBJ1-4, with 9 bases lining up with TRBD1. V was pared by 10 bases and J by 8 bases, with 8 bases of the junction left unmatched. This CDR3 is built from 13 residues. Germline V CDR1 and CDR2: MNHEY, SVGAGI. The CDR3 nucleotides read TGTGCCACCCGGGACAGGGTTGGCGAAAAACTGTTTTTT. This translates into CATRDRVGEKLFF.

The chain is built from TRBV29-1 and TRBJ1-2; a weak D match, TRBD1 (6 bases). This CDR3 region has 12 residues. Germline V gives CDR1 SQVTM, CDR2 ANQGSEA. Trimming took 5 bases from V and 3 from J, leaving 10 bases between them. In DNA form, the CDR3 reads TGCAGCGTTTACAACAGGGACTATGGCTACACCTTC. It is translated as CSVYNRDYGYTF.

The chain links TRBV20-1 to TRBJ1-2; 7 nucleotides match TRBD1. With V trimmed by 6 bases and J by 0 bases, 7 bases remained unmatched. CDR3 length: 14 amino acids. Germline CDR1 is DFQATT and CDR2 is SNEGSKA (reference sequence). The CDR3: CSAARQGANYGYTF. The DNA for the CDR3 is TGCAGTGCCGCCCGACAGGGAGCTAACTATGGCTACACCTTC.

The chain couples TRBV29-1 to TRBJ1-2; D remains ambiguous. V was clipped by 3 bases and J by 7 bases, with 0 bases between them. This CDR3 spans 8 amino acids. CDR1 is SQVTM, CDR2 ANQGSEA, per germline. The CDR3 loop is CSVDGYTF. CDR3 nucleotides: TGCAGCGTTGATGGCTACACCTTC.

The CDR3 spells CASSESGDTGELFF. In nucleotides, the CDR3 is TGTGCCAGCAGTGAAAGCGGGGACACCGGGGAGCTGTTTTTT. This chain joins TRBV6-4 and TRBJ2-2; 7 positions match TRBD2. This CDR3 has 14 amino acids. V lost 3 bases to trimming and J lost 3 bases; unmatched junction nucleotides: 1. Looked up from germline, CDR1 is MRHNA and CDR2 is SNTAGT.

V usage is TRBV7-2 and J usage is TRBJ2-1; D may be TRBD2 (6 bases). Deletions cut 5 bases from V and 1 base from J, with 15 bases between. CDR1 and CDR2 (germline): SGHTA, FQGNSA. CDR3 length equals 16 residues. The CDR3 loop reads CASSASGGESYNEQFF. Here the CDR3 DNA reads TGTGCCAGCAGCGCATCCGGGGGAGAATCCTACAATGAGCAGTTCTTC.

The J gene is TRBJ1-1, the V gene TRBV20-1; D is unresolved. V lost 6 bases to trimming and J lost 1 base, with 24 bases between them. CDR1 and CDR2 from the germline V gene are DFQATT and SNEGSKA (reference sequence). The CDR3 totals 17 residues. The CDR3 loop is CSADSHAGLGGNTEAFF. CDR3 DNA: TGCAGTGCCGACTCACACGCTGGACTCGGTGGGAACACTGAAGCTTTCTTT.